This TCR beta chain was observed in a study of blood T cell repertoires in COVID-19. Sequencing was performed with immunoSEQ multiplex PCR; in TCRdb, only in-frame clones are kept and a portion is missing. The table has roughly 53,000 clones, 85% to 95% seen once; the top ten hold 2.5% to 3.5%. The V and J ends lost 3 bases and 4 bases respectively, with 30 bases between them. The CDR3 has 20 amino acids. Germline V gene data show CDR1 as MNHNS and CDR2 as SASEGT. The receptor was derived from a human donor in a cohort sampled during active COVID-19. Sequencing was done on a sample of peripheral blood. The V and J genes are TRBV6-1 and TRBJ2-5; D is unresolved. The CDR3 DNA sequence: TGTGCCAGCAGTGAGGCGGCCCGGCTCCCCGGCTTTGTGTTTTTAGAGACCCAGTACTTC. This sequence encodes CASSEAARLPGFVFLETQYF.